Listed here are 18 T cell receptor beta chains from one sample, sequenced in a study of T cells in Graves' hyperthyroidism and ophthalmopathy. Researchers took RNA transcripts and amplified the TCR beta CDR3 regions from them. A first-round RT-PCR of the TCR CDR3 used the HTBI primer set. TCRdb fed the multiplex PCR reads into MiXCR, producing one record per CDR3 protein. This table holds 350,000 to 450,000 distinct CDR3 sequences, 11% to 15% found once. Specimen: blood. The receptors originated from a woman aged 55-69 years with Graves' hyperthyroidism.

The CDR3 is CASSESTDVSEAFF. CDR3 DNA sequence: TGTGCCAGCAGTGAATCGACAGACGTAAGTGAAGCTTTCTTT. V is TRBV6-1 and J is TRBJ1-1; maybe TRBD1 (5 bases). CDR3 length: 14 residues. Germline loops: CDR1 MNHNS, CDR2 SASEGT. V was pared by 2 bases and J by 7 bases, with 14 bases between.

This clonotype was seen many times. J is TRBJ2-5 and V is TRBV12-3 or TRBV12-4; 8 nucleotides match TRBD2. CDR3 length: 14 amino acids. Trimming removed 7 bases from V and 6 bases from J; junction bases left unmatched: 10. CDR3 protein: CASTFSGDGKTQYF. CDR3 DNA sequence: TGTGCCAGCACCTTTAGCGGGGACGGGAAGACCCAGTACTTC.

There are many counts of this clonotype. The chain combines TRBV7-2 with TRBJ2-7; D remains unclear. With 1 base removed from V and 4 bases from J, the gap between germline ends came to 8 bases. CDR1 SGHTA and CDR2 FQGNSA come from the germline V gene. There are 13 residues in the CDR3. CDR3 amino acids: CASSLGREYEQYF. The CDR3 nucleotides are TGTGCCAGCAGCTTAGGACGAGAATACGAGCAGTACTTC.

CDR3 residues: CASSLVGVKDSPLHF. Written as DNA, the CDR3 is TGTGCCAGCAGTTTGGTGGGGGTGAAGGATTCACCCCTCCACTTT. The genes are TRBV12-3 or TRBV12-4 and TRBJ1-6; D is perhaps TRBD1 (5 bases). The CDR3 has 15 amino acids. V was pared by 3 bases and J by 8 bases, with 14 bases between.

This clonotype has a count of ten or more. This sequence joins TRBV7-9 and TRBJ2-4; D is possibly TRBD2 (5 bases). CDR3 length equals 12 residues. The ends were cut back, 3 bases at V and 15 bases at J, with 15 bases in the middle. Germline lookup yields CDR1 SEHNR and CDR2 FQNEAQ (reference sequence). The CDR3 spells CASSLSGELRYF. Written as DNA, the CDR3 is TGTGCCAGCAGCTTGTCCGGGGAACTTAGGTACTTC.

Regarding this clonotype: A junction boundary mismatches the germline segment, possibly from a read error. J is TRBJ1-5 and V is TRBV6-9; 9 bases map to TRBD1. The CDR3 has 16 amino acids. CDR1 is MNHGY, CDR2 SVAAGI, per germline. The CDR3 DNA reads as TGTGCCGGCAGTTTACAGGGGGCCGGAGGCAACCAGCCCCAGCATTTT. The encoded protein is CAGSLQGAGGNQPQHF.

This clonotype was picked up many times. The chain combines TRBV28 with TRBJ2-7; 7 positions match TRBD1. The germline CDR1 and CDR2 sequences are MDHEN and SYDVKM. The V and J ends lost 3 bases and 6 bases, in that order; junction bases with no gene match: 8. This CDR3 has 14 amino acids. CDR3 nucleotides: TGTGCCAGCAGTTTCGGACAGGAGCCGTCCGAGCAGTACTTC. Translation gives CASSFGQEPSEQYF.

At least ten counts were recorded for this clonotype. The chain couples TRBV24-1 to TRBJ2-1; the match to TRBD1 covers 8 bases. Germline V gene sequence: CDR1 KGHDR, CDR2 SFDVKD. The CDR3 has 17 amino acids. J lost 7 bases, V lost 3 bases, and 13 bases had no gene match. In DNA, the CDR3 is TGTGCCACCAGTGATCCAGGACGGACAGGGTTCCCGAATGAGCAGTTCTTC. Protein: CATSDPGRTGFPNEQFF.

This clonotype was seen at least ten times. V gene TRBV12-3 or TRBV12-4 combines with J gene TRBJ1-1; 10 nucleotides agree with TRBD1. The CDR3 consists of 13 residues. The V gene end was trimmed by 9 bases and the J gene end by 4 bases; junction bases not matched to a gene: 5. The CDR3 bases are TGTGCCAGTACGGGACAGGGGAGCACTGAAGCTTTCTTT. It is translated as CASTGQGSTEAFF.

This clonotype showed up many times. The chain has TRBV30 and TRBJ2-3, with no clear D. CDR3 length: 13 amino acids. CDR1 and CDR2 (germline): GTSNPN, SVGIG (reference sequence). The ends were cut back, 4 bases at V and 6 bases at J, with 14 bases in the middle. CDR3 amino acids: CAWTHRRSDTQYF. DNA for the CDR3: TGTGCCTGGACCCACCGCCGATCGGATACGCAGTATTTT. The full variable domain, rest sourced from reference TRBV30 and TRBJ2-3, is SQTIHQWPATLVQPVGSPLSLECTVEGTSNPNLYWYRQAAGRGLQLLFYSVGIGQISSEVPQNLSASRPQDRQFILSSKKLLLSDSGFYLCAWTHRRSDTQYFGPGTRLTVL.

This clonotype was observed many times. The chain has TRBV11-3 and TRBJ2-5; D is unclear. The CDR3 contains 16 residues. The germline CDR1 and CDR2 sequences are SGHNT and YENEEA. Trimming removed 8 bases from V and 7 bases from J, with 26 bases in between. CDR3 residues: CASAMARSTKSGTQYF. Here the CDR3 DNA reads TGTGCCAGCGCCATGGCACGGTCAACCAAGAGTGGGACCCAGTACTTC. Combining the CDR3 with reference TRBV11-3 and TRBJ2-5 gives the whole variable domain EAGVVQSPRYKIIEKKQPVAFWCNPISGHNTLYWYLQNLGQGPELLIRYENEEAVDDSQLPKDRFSAERLKGVDSTLKIQPAELGDSAVYLCASAMARSTKSGTQYFGPGTRLLVL.

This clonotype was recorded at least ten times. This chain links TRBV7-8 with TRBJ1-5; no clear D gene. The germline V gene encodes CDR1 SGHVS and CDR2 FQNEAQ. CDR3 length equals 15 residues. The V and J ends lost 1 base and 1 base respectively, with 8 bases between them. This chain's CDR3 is CASSLGRLSNQPQHF. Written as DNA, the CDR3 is TGTGCCAGCAGCTTAGGACGGCTGAGCAATCAGCCCCAGCATTTT.

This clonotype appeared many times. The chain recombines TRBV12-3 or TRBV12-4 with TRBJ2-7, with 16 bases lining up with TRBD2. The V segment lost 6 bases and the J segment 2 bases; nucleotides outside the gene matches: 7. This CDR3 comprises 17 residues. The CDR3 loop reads CASSPGLAGGPAYEQYF. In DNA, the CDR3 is TGTGCCAGCAGCCCGGGACTAGCGGGAGGGCCCGCCTACGAGCAGTACTTC.

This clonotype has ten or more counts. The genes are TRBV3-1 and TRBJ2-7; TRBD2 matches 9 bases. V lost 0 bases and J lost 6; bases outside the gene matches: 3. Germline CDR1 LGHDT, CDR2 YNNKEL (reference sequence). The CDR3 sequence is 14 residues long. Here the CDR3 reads CASSQDASGTEQYF. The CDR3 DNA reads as TGTGCCAGCAGCCAAGATGCTAGCGGGACCGAGCAGTACTTC.

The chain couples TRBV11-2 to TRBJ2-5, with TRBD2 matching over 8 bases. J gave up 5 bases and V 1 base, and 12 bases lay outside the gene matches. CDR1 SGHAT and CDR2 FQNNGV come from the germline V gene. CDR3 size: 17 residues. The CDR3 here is CASSLAGWKRETETQYF. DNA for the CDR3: TGTGCCAGCAGCTTAGCGGGGTGGAAGCGGGAGACGGAGACCCAGTACTTC.

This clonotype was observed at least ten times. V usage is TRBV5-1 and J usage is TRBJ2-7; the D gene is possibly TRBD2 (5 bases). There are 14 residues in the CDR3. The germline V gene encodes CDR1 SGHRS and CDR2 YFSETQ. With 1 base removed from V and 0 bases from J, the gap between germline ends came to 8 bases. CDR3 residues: CASSLSGLSYEQYF. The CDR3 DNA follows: TGCGCCAGCAGCTTGAGCGGACTCTCCTACGAGCAGTACTTC.

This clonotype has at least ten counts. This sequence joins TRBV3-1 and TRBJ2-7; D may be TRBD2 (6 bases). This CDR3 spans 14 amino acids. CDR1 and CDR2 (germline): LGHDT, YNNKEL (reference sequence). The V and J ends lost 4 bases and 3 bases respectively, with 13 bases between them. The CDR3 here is CASSPGGESYEQYF. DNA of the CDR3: TGTGCCAGCAGCCCCGGCGGGGAGAGCTACGAGCAGTACTTC.

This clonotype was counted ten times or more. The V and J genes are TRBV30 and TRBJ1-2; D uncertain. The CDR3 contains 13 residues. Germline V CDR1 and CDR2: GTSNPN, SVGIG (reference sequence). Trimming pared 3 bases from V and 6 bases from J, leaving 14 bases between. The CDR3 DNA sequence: TGTGCCTGGAGATTTGGCCAGAGGAATGGCTACACCTTC. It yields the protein CAWRFGQRNGYTF.